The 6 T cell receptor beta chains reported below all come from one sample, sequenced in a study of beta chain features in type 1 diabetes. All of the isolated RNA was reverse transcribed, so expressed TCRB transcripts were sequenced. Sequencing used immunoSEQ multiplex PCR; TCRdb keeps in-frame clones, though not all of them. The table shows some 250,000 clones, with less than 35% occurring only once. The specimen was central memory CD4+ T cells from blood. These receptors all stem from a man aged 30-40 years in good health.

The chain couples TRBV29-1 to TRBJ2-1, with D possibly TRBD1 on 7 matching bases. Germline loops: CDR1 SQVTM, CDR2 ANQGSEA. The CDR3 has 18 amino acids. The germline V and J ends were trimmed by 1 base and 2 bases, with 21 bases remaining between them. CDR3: CSVEGGQGGLLAYNEQFF. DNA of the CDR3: TGCAGCGTTGAAGGGGGCCAGGGGGGATTACTAGCCTACAATGAGCAGTTCTTC.

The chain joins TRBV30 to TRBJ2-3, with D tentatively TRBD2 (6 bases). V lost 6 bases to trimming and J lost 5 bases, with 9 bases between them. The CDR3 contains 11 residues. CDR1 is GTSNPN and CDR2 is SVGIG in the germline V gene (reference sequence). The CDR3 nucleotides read TGTGCCTGCGGGAGCCAAGATACGCAGTATTTT. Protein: CACGSQDTQYF.

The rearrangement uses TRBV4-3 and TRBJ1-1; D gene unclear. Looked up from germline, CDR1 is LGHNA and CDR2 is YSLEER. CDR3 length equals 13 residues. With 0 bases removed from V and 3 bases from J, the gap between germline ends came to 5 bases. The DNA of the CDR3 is TGCGCCAGCAGCCAAGATGCGGACACTGAAGCTTTCTTT. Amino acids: CASSQDADTEAFF.

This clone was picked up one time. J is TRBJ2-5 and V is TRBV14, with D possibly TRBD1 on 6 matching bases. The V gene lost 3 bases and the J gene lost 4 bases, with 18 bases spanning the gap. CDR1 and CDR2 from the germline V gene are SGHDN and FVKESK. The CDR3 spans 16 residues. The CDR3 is CASSQDTGTVRETQYF. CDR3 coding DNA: TGTGCCAGCAGCCAGGATACAGGGACCGTACGAGAGACCCAGTACTTC.

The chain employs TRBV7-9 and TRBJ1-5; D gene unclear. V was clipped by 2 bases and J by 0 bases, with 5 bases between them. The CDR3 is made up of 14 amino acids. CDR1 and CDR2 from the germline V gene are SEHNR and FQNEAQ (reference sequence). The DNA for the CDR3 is TGTGCCAGCAGCTTACAGAGTAGCAATCAGCCCCAGCATTTT. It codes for CASSLQSSNQPQHF. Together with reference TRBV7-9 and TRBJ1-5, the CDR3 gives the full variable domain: DTGVSQNPRHKITKRGQNVTFRCDPISEHNRLYWYRQTLGQGPEFLTYFQNEAQLEKSRLLSDRFSAERPKGSFSTLEIQRTEQGDSAMYLCASSLQSSNQPQHFGDGTRLSIL.

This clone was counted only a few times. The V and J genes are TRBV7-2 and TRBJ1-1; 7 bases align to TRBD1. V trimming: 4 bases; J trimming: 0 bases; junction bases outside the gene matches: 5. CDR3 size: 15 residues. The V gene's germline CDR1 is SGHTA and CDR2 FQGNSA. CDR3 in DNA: TGTGCCAGCAGCTCGGGGACAGTCATGAACACTGAAGCTTTCTTT. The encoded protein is CASSSGTVMNTEAFF. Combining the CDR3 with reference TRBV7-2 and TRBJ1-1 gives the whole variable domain GAGVSQSPSNKVTEKGKDVELRCDPISGHTALYWYRQSLGQGLEFLIYFQGNSAPDKSGLPSDRFSAERTGGSVSTLTIQRTQQEDSAVYLCASSSGTVMNTEAFFGQGTRLTVV.